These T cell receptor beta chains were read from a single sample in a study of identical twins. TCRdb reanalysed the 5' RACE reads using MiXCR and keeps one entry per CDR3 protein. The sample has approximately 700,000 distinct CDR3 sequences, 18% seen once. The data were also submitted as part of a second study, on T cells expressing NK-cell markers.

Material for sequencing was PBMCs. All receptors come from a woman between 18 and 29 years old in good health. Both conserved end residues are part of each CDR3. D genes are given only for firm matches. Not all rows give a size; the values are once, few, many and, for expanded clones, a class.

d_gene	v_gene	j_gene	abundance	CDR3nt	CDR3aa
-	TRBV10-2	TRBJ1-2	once	TGCGCCAGCAGTGAGTCCGGGGCTCCGAACTATGGCTACACCTTC	CASSESGAPNYGYTF
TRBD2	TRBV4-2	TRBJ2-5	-	TGTGCCAGCAGCCGCCGTTTTAGCCCTAGCGGGGGGACCCAAGAGACCCAGTACTTC	CASSRRFSPSGGTQETQYF
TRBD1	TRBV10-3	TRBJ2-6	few	TGTGCCATCAGTGCCAGCGCACAGGGGTATTTCGGGGCCAACGTCCTGACTTTC	CAISASAQGYFGANVLTF
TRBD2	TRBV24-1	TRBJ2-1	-	TGTGCCACCAGTGACCCTAGCGGGAGATACAATGAGCAGTTCTTC	CATSDPSGRYNEQFF
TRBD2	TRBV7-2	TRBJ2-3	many	TGTGCCAGCAGCTATAGCGGGACGGCAGATACGCAGTATTTT	CASSYSGTADTQYF
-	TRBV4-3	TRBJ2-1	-	TGCGCCAGCAGCCAAGTAGGAGCGGGTCCCTCCTACAATGAGCAGTTCTTC	CASSQVGAGPSYNEQFF
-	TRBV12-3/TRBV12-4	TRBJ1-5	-	TGTGCCAGCACTTTGGGGCAGGGTGGTCAGCCCCAGCACTTT	CASTLGQGGQPQHF
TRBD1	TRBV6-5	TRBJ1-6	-	TGTGCCAGCAGTTACCATCCGGGACAGGGCAGTTCACCCCTCCACTTT	CASSYHPGQGSSPLHF
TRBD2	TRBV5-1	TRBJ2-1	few	TGCGCCAGCAGCTTGTCGGGAGCGGGGACCTACAATGAGCAGTTCTTC	CASSLSGAGTYNEQFF
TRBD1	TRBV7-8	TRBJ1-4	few	TGTGCCAGCAGCCTGGGACAGGGAGAAAAACTGTTTTTT	CASSLGQGEKLFF
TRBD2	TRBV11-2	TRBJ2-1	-	TGTGCCAGCAGCCCCGGTATAGGACTAGAATTACGTGAGCAGTTCTTC	CASSPGIGLELREQFF
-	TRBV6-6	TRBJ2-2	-	TGTGCCAGCAACTACGGGGGCACCGGGGAGCTGTTTTTT	CASNYGGTGELFF
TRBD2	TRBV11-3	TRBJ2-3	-	TGTGCCAGCAGCGCGTTGGGACTAGCGGGAGCAGATACGCAGTATTTT	CASSALGLAGADTQYF
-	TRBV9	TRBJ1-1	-	TGTGCCAGCAGCGTAGGGGGGTTGGGTACTGAAGCTTTCTTT	CASSVGGLGTEAFF